The rows below give T cell receptor beta chains drawn from one sample of a study of human T cells and chemical hapten exposure. From the RACE reads, TCRdb called clonotypes with MiXCR, one entry per CDR3 protein. This sample has 85,000 to 95,000 distinct CDR3 sequences, with more than 9.5% found just once. Sequenced material: whole blood, taken in connection with sensitization to the hapten diphenylcyclopropenone (DPC). Source of these receptors: a man aged 35-49 years with alopecia areata. Some clones in this sample may be carry-over from other donors' samples. The CDR3 runs from the conserved cysteine through the conserved F or W. D genes are given only for firm matches. The listing skips clone size in some rows; elsewhere it reads once, few, many or a size class.

clone_size,v_call,j_call,d_call,cdr3_aa,cdr3_nt
many,TRBV4-3,TRBJ2-2,NA,CASSQDSGLTGELFF,TGCGCCAGCAGCCAAGACAGTGGATTGACCGGGGAGCTGTTTTTT
many,TRBV29-1,TRBJ2-3,TRBD1,CSVDGLGQGTDTQYF,TGCAGCGTTGATGGGCTGGGACAGGGAACAGATACGCAGTATTTT
NA,TRBV5-4,TRBJ2-3,TRBD1,CASSLGDRGHRGDTQYF,TGTGCCAGCAGCTTGGGGGACAGGGGCCACCGCGGAGATACGCAGTATTTT
few,TRBV5-6,TRBJ1-6,NA,CASSLDGLEDNSPLHF,TGTGCCAGCAGCTTGGATGGCCTGGAGGATAATTCACCCCTCCACTTT
few,TRBV20-1,TRBJ2-4,TRBD1,CSAGDRNIQYF,TGCAGTGCCGGGGACAGAAACATTCAGTACTTC
once,TRBV29-1,TRBJ2-7,TRBD1,CSVGGQGNYEQYF,TGCAGCGTTGGGGGACAGGGAAATTACGAGCAGTACTTC
few,TRBV12-3/TRBV12-4,TRBJ2-3,TRBD2,CASSLGLAGASTDTQYF,TGTGCCAGCAGTTTAGGACTAGCGGGAGCCAGCACAGATACGCAGTATTTT
few,TRBV5-1,TRBJ2-3,TRBD2,CASSLKPGLAVPDTQYF,TGCGCCAGCAGCTTGAAACCGGGACTAGCGGTGCCGGATACGCAGTATTTT
NA,TRBV29-1,TRBJ1-4,NA,CSGGLNEKLFF,TGCAGCGGCGGCCTTAATGAAAAACTGTTTTTT
many,TRBV7-7,TRBJ1-1,NA,CASSPDLNTEAFF,TGTGCTAGCAGCCCGGACCTGAACACTGAAGCTTTCTTT
NA,TRBV6-1,TRBJ2-5,TRBD1,CASSEQGADAETQYF,TGTGCCAGCAGTGAACAGGGGGCGGATGCGGAGACCCAGTACTTC
few,TRBV12-3/TRBV12-4,TRBJ2-5,NA,CASRSDQTQYF,TGTGCCAGCAGATCAGACCAGACCCAGTACTTC
few,TRBV6-2/TRBV6-3,TRBJ2-7,TRBD2,CASSSSRGLDSYEQYF,TGTGCCAGCAGTTCGTCCCGGGGACTAGACTCCTACGAGCAGTACTTC
NA,TRBV10-3,TRBJ1-2,NA,CAISESTGYYGYTF,TGTGCCATCAGTGAGTCGACAGGTTACTATGGCTACACCTTC
few,TRBV29-1,TRBJ2-3,TRBD2,CSVGLAVTDTQYF,TGCAGCGTTGGACTAGCGGTAACAGATACGCAGTATTTT
NA,TRBV6-1,TRBJ1-1,TRBD1,CASRRDSWNTEAFF,TGTGCCAGCAGGCGGGACAGTTGGAACACTGAAGCTTTCTTT
many,TRBV19,TRBJ1-2,NA,CASSYSNPVRGYTF,TGTGCCAGTAGTTATTCCAACCCGGTGCGGGGCTACACCTTC
few,TRBV6-2/TRBV6-3,TRBJ2-3,TRBD2,CASSGGLARDTQYF,TGTGCCAGCAGCGGGGGACTAGCGCGAGATACGCAGTATTTT
NA,TRBV9,TRBJ1-2,TRBD1,CASSPRTGSYGYTF,TGTGCCAGCAGCCCTAGGACAGGAAGCTATGGCTACACCTTC
NA,TRBV20-1,TRBJ2-1,TRBD2,CSAREGTSGFYNEQFF,TGCAGTGCTAGAGAGGGGACTAGCGGGTTTTACAATGAGCAGTTCTTC
few,TRBV12-5,TRBJ1-5,NA,CASGPQLTGGLNQPQHF,TGTGCTAGTGGGCCCCAATTGACGGGAGGCCTCAATCAGCCCCAGCATTTT
few,TRBV7-9,TRBJ2-3,NA,CASSPFQRDPQSSTQYF,TGTGCCAGCAGCCCCTTCCAGAGAGATCCCCAAAGTTCGACGCAGTATTTT
few,TRBV19,TRBJ2-5,TRBD2,CASSRPGGVGETQYF,TGTGCCAGTAGTCGCCCGGGAGGGGTGGGGGAGACCCAGTACTTC
once,TRBV18,TRBJ2-5,NA,CASSPIPHSGLGQETQYF,TGTGCCAGCTCACCGATTCCCCATAGCGGCCTGGGCCAAGAGACCCAGTACTTC
few,TRBV5-1,TRBJ2-7,NA,CASSFGGFDSYEQYF,TGCGCCAGCAGCTTCGGGGGATTCGACTCCTACGAGCAGTACTTC
many,TRBV11-2,TRBJ1-1,NA,CASSSRPLSTEAFF,TGTGCCAGCAGCTCAAGGCCCCTGAGCACTGAAGCTTTCTTT
many,TRBV24-1,TRBJ1-3,NA,CATSDFGGNTIYF,TGTGCCACCAGTGATTTTGGGGGAAACACCATATATTTT
few,TRBV7-2,TRBJ2-4,NA,CASSVTGAKNIQYF,TGTGCCAGCAGCGTAACCGGAGCCAAAAACATTCAGTACTTC
few,TRBV29-1,TRBJ1-2,NA,CSVEDYLGYGYTF,TGCAGCGTTGAAGATTATCTGGGGTATGGCTACACCTTC
few,TRBV28,TRBJ2-1,NA,CATNGGPYNEQFF,TGTGCCACCAATGGGGGGCCCTACAATGAGCAGTTCTTC
NA,TRBV12-3/TRBV12-4,TRBJ1-5,TRBD1,CASSSNRQGVNQPQHF,TGTGCCAGCAGTTCTAACCGACAGGGGGTCAATCAGCCCCAGCATTTT
few,TRBV7-8,TRBJ1-2,NA,CASSSDRGQDGYTF,TGTGCCAGCAGCTCCGATCGGGGGCAGGATGGCTACACCTTC
many,TRBV29-1,TRBJ2-1,TRBD1,CSVATGSERSEQFF,TGCAGCGTTGCGACAGGGTCTGAACGAAGTGAGCAGTTCTTC
NA,TRBV24-1,TRBJ2-2,NA,CATSDLPPRNTGELFF,TGTGCCACCAGTGATTTGCCTCCCCGAAACACCGGGGAGCTGTTTTTT
many,TRBV4-3,TRBJ1-5,NA,CASSVRRGDQPQHF,TGCGCCAGCAGCGTGAGGAGGGGAGATCAGCCCCAGCATTTT
few,TRBV19,TRBJ2-1,NA,CASSPVGSSYNEQFF,TGTGCCAGTAGTCCAGTGGGAAGCTCCTACAATGAGCAGTTCTTC
few,TRBV12-5,TRBJ2-5,NA,CASGSRLGETQYF,TGTGCTAGTGGTTCCAGACTAGGGGAGACCCAGTACTTC
few,TRBV29-1,TRBJ1-5,TRBD1,CSVGTGVDQPQHF,TGCAGCGTTGGGACAGGGGTGGATCAGCCCCAGCATTTT
NA,TRBV6-1,TRBJ2-3,NA,CASREHGTTSTDTQYF,TGTGCCAGCAGAGAGCACGGGACAACTAGCACAGATACGCAGTATTTT
many,TRBV20-1,TRBJ2-5,NA,CSARPPRVQETQYF,TGCAGTGCTAGGCCCCCAAGGGTCCAAGAGACCCAGTACTTC